The clone carrying this T cell receptor (beta chain) was counted many times. What it binds is unknown. This sample is drawn from a study of T cells after yellow fever vaccination. Study findings and constraints: Reappearing after the booster were most of the clones from primary vaccination (roughly 96% CD4, around 90% CD8). High-abundance clonotypes from the bulk population could contaminate FACS-sorted repertoires.

In making TCR cDNA, 5'RACE template switching added a universal primer site and UMIs to it. Each CDR3 protein gets one entry after TCRdb re-called the 5' RACE reads with MiXCR. The sample includes roughly 340,000 distinct CDR3 sequences, approximately 3.9% of them seen just once. This CDR3 has 14 residues. In germline, CDR1 is LGHNA, CDR2 YSLEER. Between the trimmed V and J ends, which lost 0 bases and 8 bases, there was a span of 13 bases. This sequence was found in a man in his late teens or twenties who received the YFV17D yellow fever vaccine. The sample consisted of PBMCs, taken 5 days after the yellow fever booster vaccination. The chain links TRBV4-3 to TRBJ1-2; D ambiguous. The DNA of the CDR3 is TGCGCCAGCAGCCAAGACGTCGGGGTACGCGGCTACACCTTC. This translates into CASSQDVGVRGYTF.